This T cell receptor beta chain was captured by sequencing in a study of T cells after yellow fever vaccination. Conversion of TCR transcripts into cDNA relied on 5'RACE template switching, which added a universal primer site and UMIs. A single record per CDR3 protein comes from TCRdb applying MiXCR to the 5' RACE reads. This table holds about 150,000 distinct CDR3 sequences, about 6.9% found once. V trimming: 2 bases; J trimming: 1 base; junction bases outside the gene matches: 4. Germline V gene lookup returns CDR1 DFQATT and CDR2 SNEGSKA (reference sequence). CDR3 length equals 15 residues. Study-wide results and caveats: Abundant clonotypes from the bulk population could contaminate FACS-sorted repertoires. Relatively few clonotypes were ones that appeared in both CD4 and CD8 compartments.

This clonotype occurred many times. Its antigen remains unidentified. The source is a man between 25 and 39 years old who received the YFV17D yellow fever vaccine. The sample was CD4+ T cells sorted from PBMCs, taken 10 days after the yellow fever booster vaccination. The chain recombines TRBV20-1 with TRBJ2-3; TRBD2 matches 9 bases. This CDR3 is CSARRWTSGTDTQYF. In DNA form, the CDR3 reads TGCAGTGCTAGACGGTGGACTAGCGGCACAGATACGCAGTATTTT.